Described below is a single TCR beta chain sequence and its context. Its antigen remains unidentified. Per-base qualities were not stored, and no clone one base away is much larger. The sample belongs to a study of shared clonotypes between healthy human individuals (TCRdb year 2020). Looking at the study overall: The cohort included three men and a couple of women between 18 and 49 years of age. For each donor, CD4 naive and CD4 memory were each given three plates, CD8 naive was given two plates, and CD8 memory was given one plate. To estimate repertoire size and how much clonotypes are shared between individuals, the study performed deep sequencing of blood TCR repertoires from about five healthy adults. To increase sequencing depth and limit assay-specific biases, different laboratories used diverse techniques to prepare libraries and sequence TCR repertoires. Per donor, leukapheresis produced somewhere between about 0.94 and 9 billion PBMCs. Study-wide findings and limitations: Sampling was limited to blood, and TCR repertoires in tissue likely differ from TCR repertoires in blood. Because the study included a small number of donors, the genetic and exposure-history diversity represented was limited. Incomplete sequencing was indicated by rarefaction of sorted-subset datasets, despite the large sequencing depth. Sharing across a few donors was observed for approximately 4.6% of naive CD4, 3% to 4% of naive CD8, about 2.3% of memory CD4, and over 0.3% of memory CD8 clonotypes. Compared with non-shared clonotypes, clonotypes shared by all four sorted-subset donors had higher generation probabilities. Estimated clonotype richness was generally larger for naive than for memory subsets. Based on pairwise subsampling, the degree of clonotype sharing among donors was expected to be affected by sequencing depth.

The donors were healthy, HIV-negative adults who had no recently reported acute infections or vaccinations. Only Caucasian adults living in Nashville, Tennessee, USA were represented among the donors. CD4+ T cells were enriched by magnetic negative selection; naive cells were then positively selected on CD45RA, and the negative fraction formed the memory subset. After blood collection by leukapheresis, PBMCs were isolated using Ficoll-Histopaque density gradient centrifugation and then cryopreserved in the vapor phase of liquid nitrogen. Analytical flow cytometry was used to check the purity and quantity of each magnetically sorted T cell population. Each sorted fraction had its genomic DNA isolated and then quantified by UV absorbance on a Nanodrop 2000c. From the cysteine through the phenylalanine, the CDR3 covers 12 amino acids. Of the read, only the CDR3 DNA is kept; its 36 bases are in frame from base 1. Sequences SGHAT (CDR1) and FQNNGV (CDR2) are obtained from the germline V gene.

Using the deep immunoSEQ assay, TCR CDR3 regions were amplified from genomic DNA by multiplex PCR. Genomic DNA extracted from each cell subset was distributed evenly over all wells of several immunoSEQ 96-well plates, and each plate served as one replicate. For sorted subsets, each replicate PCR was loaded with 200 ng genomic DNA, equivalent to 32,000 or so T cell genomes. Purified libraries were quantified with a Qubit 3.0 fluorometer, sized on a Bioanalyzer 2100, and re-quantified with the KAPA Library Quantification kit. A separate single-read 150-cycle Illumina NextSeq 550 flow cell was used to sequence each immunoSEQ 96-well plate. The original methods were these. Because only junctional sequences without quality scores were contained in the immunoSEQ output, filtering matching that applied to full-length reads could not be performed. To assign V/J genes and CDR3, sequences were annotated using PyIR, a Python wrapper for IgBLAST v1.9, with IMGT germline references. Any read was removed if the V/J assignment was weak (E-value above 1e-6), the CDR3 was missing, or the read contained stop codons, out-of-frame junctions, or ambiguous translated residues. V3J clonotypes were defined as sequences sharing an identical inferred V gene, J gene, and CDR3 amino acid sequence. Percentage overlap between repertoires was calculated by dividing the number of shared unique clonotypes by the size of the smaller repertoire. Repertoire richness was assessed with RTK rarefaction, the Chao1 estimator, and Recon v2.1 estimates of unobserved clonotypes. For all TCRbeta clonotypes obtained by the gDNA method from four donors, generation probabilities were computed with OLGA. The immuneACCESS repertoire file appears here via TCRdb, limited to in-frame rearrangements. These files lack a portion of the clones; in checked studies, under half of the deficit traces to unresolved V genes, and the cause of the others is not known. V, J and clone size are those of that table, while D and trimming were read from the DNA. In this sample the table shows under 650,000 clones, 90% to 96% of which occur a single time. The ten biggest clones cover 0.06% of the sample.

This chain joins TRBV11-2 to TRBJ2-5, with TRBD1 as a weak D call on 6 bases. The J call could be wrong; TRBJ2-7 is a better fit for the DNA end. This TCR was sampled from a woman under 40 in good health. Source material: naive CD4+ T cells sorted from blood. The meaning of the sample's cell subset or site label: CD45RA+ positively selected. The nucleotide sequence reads TGTGCCAGCAGCCCCAGGGGCCCCGAGCAGTACTTC. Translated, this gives CASSPRGPEQYF.